This passage covers 11 T cell receptor beta chains from one sample sequenced in a study of tumor-infiltrating lymphocytes in localized non-small cell lung cancer. TCRdb's table, derived via immunoSEQ multiplex PCR, lists solely in-frame clones and lacks some. The table lists some 15,000 clones, 69% of them singletons. Source material: lung tumor tissue. The source is a human donor with non-small cell lung cancer.

The rearrangement links TRBV7-9 to TRBJ2-7, with 12 nucleotides matching TRBD2. Germline CDR1 and CDR2: SEHNR and FQNEAQ (reference sequence). The CDR3 runs to 16 residues. The V segment lost 5 bases and the J segment 2 bases; nucleotides outside the gene matches: 7. The CDR3 spells CASSPPLAGGPYEQYF. The CDR3 DNA reads TGTGCCAGCAGCCCCCCCCTAGCGGGAGGGCCCTACGAGCAGTACTTC.

This chain connects TRBV7-2 to TRBJ1-2; D uncertain. The CDR3 totals 16 residues. Germline lookup yields CDR1 SGHTA and CDR2 FQGNSA. V was shortened by 5 bases and J by 6 bases, with 22 bases between the two germline ends. CDR3 DNA: TGTGCCAGCAGCAGAGGAGACGTGGGGTTTGGTCATGGCTACACCTTC. Its translation is CASSRGDVGFGHGYTF.

A word on this clone: The sample contains more than one DNA sequence encoding this CDR3. The rearrangement joins TRBV7-6 to TRBJ2-1; D ambiguous. This CDR3 has 11 amino acids. V was clipped by 5 bases and J by 7 bases, with 6 bases between them. CDR1 and CDR2 (germline): SGHVS, FNYEAQ. This CDR3 is CASSLGNEQFF. The CDR3 coding sequence is TGTGCCAGCAGCCTAGGGAATGAGCAGTTCTTC.

The CDR3 region has the DNA TGCAGCGTTACACAATGGGATACGCAGTATTTT. Translating it yields CSVTQWDTQYF. The rearrangement links TRBV29-1 to TRBJ2-3; D not resolved. V was shortened by 5 bases and J by 6 bases, with 9 bases between the two germline ends. This CDR3 has 11 residues. Germline V gene lookup returns CDR1 SQVTM and CDR2 ANQGSEA.

The J gene is TRBJ1-2, the V gene TRBV27; no clear D. Germline V lookup: CDR1 MNHEY, CDR2 SMNVEV (reference sequence). Trimming cost V 3 bases and J 5 bases, with 16 bases left between them. The CDR3 is made up of 15 amino acids. The CDR3 reads CASSFSFGPSYGYTF. The CDR3 bases are TGTGCCAGCAGTTTCTCATTTGGACCCTCATATGGCTACACCTTC.

This clone turned up a few times. The V gene is TRBV19, the J gene TRBJ2-2; 9 nucleotides agree with TRBD2. After removal of 6 bases from V and 4 bases from J, the junction contained 9 bases not matched to a gene. CDR3 size: 16 residues. Per germline, CDR1 LNHDA and CDR2 SQIVND (reference sequence). CDR3: CASRPGIAGATGELFF. In nucleotides, the CDR3 is TGTGCCAGTAGGCCCGGGATAGCGGGAGCCACCGGGGAGCTGTTTTTT.

This clone was detected only once. One base away lies a much larger clone, so this may be a sequencing read error. This specimen includes other DNA sequences encoding the same CDR3. The rearrangement links TRBV7-9 to TRBJ2-1, with D unresolved. V was shortened by 1 base and J by 7 bases, with 2 bases between the two germline ends. CDR1 and CDR2 (germline): SEHNR, FQNEAQ (reference sequence). The CDR3 length is 11 residues. CDR3 region: CASSLGNEQFF. The CDR3 DNA reads as TGTGCCAGCAGCTTAGGGAATGAGCAGTTCTTC.

V is TRBV7-9 and J is TRBJ1-5; D gene ambiguous. Germline lookup yields CDR1 SEHNR and CDR2 FQNEAQ (reference sequence). V lost 2 bases, J lost 5 bases, and 7 bases lay in between. The CDR3 loop spans 13 amino acids. CDR3 sequence reads: CASSLYADQPQHF. As DNA, the CDR3 is TGTGCCAGCAGCTTATACGCGGATCAGCCCCAGCATTTT. Full variable domain (remainder filled in from reference TRBV7-9 and TRBJ1-5): DTGVSQNPRHKITKRGQNVTFRCDPISEHNRLYWYRQTLGQGPEFLTYFQNEAQLEKSRLLSDRFSAERPKGSFSTLEIQRTEQGDSAMYLCASSLYADQPQHFGDGTRLSIL.

This clone was picked up one time. The rearrangement joins TRBV18 to TRBJ2-5; D is undetermined. The germline V gene has CDR1 KGHSH and CDR2 LQKENI. V gave up 3 bases and J gave up 2 bases, with 13 bases separating them. The length of the CDR3 is 15 residues. Written as DNA, the CDR3 is TGTGCCAGCTCACCCCTCCCTGCCCAGCAAGAGACCCAGTACTTC. The encoded protein is CASSPLPAQQETQYF. The full variable domain, in which reference TRBV18 and TRBJ2-5 provide the parts outside the CDR3, is NAGVMQNPRHLVRRRGQEARLRCSPMKGHSHVYWYRQLPEEGLKFMVYLQKENIIDESGMPKERFSAEFPKEGPSILRIQQVVRGDSAAYFCASSPLPAQQETQYFGPGTRLLVL.

The chain couples TRBV6-1 to TRBJ2-1; D perhaps matches TRBD1 (5 bases). The CDR3 runs 16 residues. V was cut by 2 bases and J by 0 bases, with 11 bases left in between. CDR1 MNHNS and CDR2 SASEGT come from the germline V gene. CDR3: CASSEIGASSYNEQFF. The CDR3 nucleotides read TGTGCCAGCAGTGAAATTGGGGCCAGCTCCTACAATGAGCAGTTCTTC.

This clone has more than one count but fewer than ten. The rearrangement links TRBV27 to TRBJ2-3, with D maybe TRBD2 (5 bases). This CDR3 spans 13 amino acids. Germline-derived CDR1 and CDR2 are MNHEY and SMNVEV (reference sequence). V lost 4 bases to trimming and J lost 5 bases, with 10 bases between them. The CDR3 here is CASSSISGDTQYF. Here the CDR3 DNA reads TGTGCCAGCAGTTCAATAAGCGGAGATACGCAGTATTTT.